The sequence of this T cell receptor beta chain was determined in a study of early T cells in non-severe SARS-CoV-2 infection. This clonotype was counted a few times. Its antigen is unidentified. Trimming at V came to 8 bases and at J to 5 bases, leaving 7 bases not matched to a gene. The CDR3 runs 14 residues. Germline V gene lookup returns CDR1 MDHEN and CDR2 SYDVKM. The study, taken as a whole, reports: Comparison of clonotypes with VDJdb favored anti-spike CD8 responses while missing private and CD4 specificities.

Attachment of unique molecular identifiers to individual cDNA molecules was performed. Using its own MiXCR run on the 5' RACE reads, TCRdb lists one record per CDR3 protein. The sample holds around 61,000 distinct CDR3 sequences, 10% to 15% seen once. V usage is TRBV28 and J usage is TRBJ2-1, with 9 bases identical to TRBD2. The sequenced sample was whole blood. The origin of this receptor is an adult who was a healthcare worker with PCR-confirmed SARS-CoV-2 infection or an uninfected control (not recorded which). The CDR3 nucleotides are TGTGCCAGCCTTCGGCGGGGGGGACACAATGAGCAGTTCTTC. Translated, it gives CASLRRGGHNEQFF.